This TCR beta chain is from a study of shared clonotypes between healthy human individuals. Findings of the study overall: Among the subsets, naive ones generally showed larger estimated richness than memory ones.

In the CD4+ fraction, cells were divided into CD45RA+ naive and CD45RA-negative memory subsets. Several immunoSEQ 96-well plates shared each subset's DNA, each plate a replicate. Tens of thousands of T cell genomes (approximately 180 ng DNA) went into each sorted-subset replicate. Sequenced by immunoSEQ multiplex PCR; TCRdb stores in-frame clones only, minus some. The repertoire has millions of clones, approximately 95% of them found once; the top ten carry approximately 0.4%. Regarding this clone: Its matching antigen is unknown.

The sample consisted of naive CD4+ T cells from PBMCs. Subset of the sample: CD45RA+ positively selected. The clonotype comes from a man younger than 35 in good health. Some clones in this sample may be carry-over from other donors' samples.

This chain's CDR3 is CASTTGQAHTEAFF. The DNA of the CDR3 is TGTGCCAGCACCACGGGACAGGCGCACACTGAAGCTTTCTTT. The chain links TRBV27 to TRBJ1-1; TRBD1 agrees at 8 bases. This CDR3 is 14 amino acids long. CDR1 and CDR2 (germline): MNHEY, SMNVEV (reference sequence). Trimming at V came to 7 bases and at J to 3 bases, leaving 7 bases not matched to a gene.